This is a list of T cell receptor beta chains from one sample in a study of cytomegalovirus exposure and HLA in healthy donors. Clones were read by immunoSEQ multiplex PCR, and TCRdb kept only the in-frame ones, dropping some. The sample has over 95,000 clones; 74% are singletons. Sequencing was carried out using PBMCs. Receptors were obtained from a human donor in good health. The CDR3 runs from the conserved cysteine through the conserved F or W. The D gene is left open where the match is weak. The size of a clone is reported for some rows only, either as once, few or many, or as a class for expanded clones.

V: TRBV18
size: -
J: TRBJ2-3
D: TRBD1
DNA: TGTGCCAGCTCACCGGGACAGACAGCCACAGATACGCAGTATTTT
CDR3: CASSPGQTATDTQYF

V: TRBV5-6
size: -
J: TRBJ1-1
D: -
DNA: TGTGCCAGCAGCTTTACAGGCCGTTCTGAAGCTTTCTTT
CDR3: CASSFTGRSEAFF

V: TRBV6-6
size: -
J: TRBJ2-2
D: -
DNA: TGTGCCAGCACGGGACTTTCGAGCACCGGGGAGCTGTTTTTT
CDR3: CASTGLSSTGELFF

V: TRBV5-8
size: -
J: TRBJ1-1
D: -
DNA: TGTGCCAGCTCCCAATTGGCACGCAGGGACACTGAAGCTTTCTTT
CDR3: CASSQLARRDTEAFF

V: TRBV30
size: -
J: TRBJ2-1
D: -
DNA: TGTGCCTGGATTCGGGCGGGGAGGTACAATGAGCAGTTCTTC
CDR3: CAWIRAGRYNEQFF

V: TRBV19
size: -
J: TRBJ2-1
D: TRBD2
DNA: TGTGCCAGTAGTATCCCAGGACTAGCGGGAGCTGGTGAGCAGTTCTTC
CDR3: CASSIPGLAGAGEQFF

V: TRBV5-1
size: -
J: TRBJ1-4
D: -
DNA: TGCGCCAGCAGCTTGGCAACGCCTCAGACTAATGAAAAACTGTTTTTT
CDR3: CASSLATPQTNEKLFF

V: TRBV4-1
size: few
J: TRBJ1-1
D: -
DNA: TGCGCCAGCAGCCCGCAAGGAAAGGCAGGGCGAACTGAAGCTTTCTTT
CDR3: CASSPQGKAGRTEAFF

V: TRBV13
size: few
J: TRBJ2-1
D: TRBD2
DNA: TGTGCCAGCAGCTACGGCGGGGGGGATAGTGAGCAGTTCTTC
CDR3: CASSYGGGDSEQFF

V: TRBV27
size: -
J: TRBJ1-2
D: -
DNA: TGTGCCAGCAGCCCCCAGGGGTACTATGGCTACACCTTC
CDR3: CASSPQGYYGYTF

V: TRBV7-9
size: -
J: TRBJ1-6
D: TRBD1
DNA: TGTGCCAGCTCGATTGGGACAGCCTTAGAGAGGACCCTCCACTTT
CDR3: CASSIGTALERTLHF

V: TRBV13
size: -
J: TRBJ2-5
D: TRBD2
DNA: TGTGCCAGCAGCTTCTCTAGCGGGGGCGGAGTGGAGACCCAGTACTTC
CDR3: CASSFSSGGGVETQYF

V: TRBV6-5
size: -
J: TRBJ1-1
D: -
DNA: TGTGCCAGCAGTTACTCGCGGAACACTGAAGCTTTCTTT
CDR3: CASSYSRNTEAFF

V: TRBV19
size: -
J: TRBJ2-1
D: -
DNA: TGTGCCAGTAGTATAAATCTCGGCTCCTACAATGAGCAGTTCTTC
CDR3: CASSINLGSYNEQFF

V: TRBV6-6
size: -
J: TRBJ2-1
D: TRBD2
DNA: TGTGCCTCTCAGCAGCGGGAACTAGCGGGAGGGAATGAGCAGTTCTTC
CDR3: CASQQRELAGGNEQFF

V: TRBV28
size: few
J: TRBJ2-5
D: TRBD2
DNA: TGTGCCAGCAGTTTATCGGTAGCGGGAGGTGTGACCCAGTACTTC
CDR3: CASSLSVAGGVTQYF

V: TRBV6-1
size: -
J: TRBJ1-1
D: TRBD1
DNA: TGTGCCAGCACTCGGACAGGAAACATGTACACTGAAGCTTTCTTT
CDR3: CASTRTGNMYTEAFF

V: TRBV7-8
size: -
J: TRBJ2-7
D: TRBD2
DNA: TGTGCCAGCTCCGATTTAGCGGGAAGATCCCTCGGCGAGCAGTACTTC
CDR3: CASSDLAGRSLGEQYF

V: TRBV27
size: -
J: TRBJ1-4
D: -
DNA: TGTGCCAGCAGGCAGGGGCCAGGGAATATTGGAAAACTGTTTTTT
CDR3: CASRQGPGNIGKLFF

V: TRBV7-7
size: -
J: TRBJ2-5
D: TRBD2
DNA: TGTGCCAGCAGCTTACTTCTAGCGGGAGTGGAGACCCAGTACTTC
CDR3: CASSLLLAGVETQYF

V: TRBV7-2
size: -
J: TRBJ2-7
D: -
DNA: TGTGCCAGCAGCTTAGGAAATCAGGGCCCCCTACGAAAGTACTTC
CDR3: CASSLGNQGPLRKYF

V: TRBV28
size: -
J: TRBJ2-7
D: TRBD2
DNA: TGTGCCAGCAGTCCGAGGCGGGGGGAATATCTCTACGAGCAGTACTTC
CDR3: CASSPRRGEYLYEQYF

V: TRBV28
size: -
J: TRBJ2-5
D: TRBD1
DNA: TGTGCCAGCAGTGGACAGGAAGAGACCCAGTACTTC
CDR3: CASSGQEETQYF

V: TRBV5-1
size: -
J: TRBJ1-1
D: -
DNA: TGCGCCAGCAGCCTTCAGACAGGAATGAACACTGAAGCTTTCTTT
CDR3: CASSLQTGMNTEAFF

V: TRBV2
size: -
J: TRBJ1-4
D: -
DNA: TGTGCCAGCAGTGAATCCGGGGGAGGGGGTGAAAAACTGTTTTTT
CDR3: CASSESGGGGEKLFF

V: TRBV29-1
size: -
J: TRBJ2-7
D: -
DNA: TGCAGCGTTGGGGGCCCCGTCCCCCCCTACGAGCAGTACTTC
CDR3: CSVGGPVPPYEQYF

V: TRBV10-3
size: -
J: TRBJ2-1
D: -
DNA: TGTGCCATCACTTCTCAGGGGGGCACCTACAATGAGCAGTTCTTC
CDR3: CAITSQGGTYNEQFF

V: TRBV19
size: -
J: TRBJ2-7
D: -
DNA: TGTGCCAGTAGCCTCGACACTTCCTACGAGCAGTACTTC
CDR3: CASSLDTSYEQYF

V: TRBV5-4
size: -
J: TRBJ2-1
D: -
DNA: TGTGCCAGCAGCCAAACTGACAATGAGCAGTTCTTC
CDR3: CASSQTDNEQFF

V: TRBV2
size: -
J: TRBJ2-7
D: -
DNA: TGTGCAGGGGGGGTAGCTCACGAGCAGTACTTC
CDR3: CAGGVAHEQYF

V: TRBV5-4
size: few
J: TRBJ2-3
D: TRBD2
DNA: TGTGCCAGCAGCTCCGGGACTAGCGGGAGGTCAGATACGCAGTATTTT
CDR3: CASSSGTSGRSDTQYF

V: TRBV6-5
size: few
J: TRBJ1-2
D: TRBD1
DNA: TGTGCCAGCAGTAACCGGGACAGGGGAGACTATGGCTACACCTTC
CDR3: CASSNRDRGDYGYTF

V: TRBV10-3
size: -
J: TRBJ1-1
D: -
DNA: TGTGCCATCAGTCCTGCGACAGGATATGTCCCTGAAGCTTTCTTT
CDR3: CAISPATGYVPEAFF

V: TRBV28
size: once
J: TRBJ2-7
D: -
DNA: TGTGCCAGCAGCCTAGGTCTCCACGAGCAGTACTTC
CDR3: CASSLGLHEQYF

V: TRBV7-9
size: -
J: TRBJ1-2
D: -
DNA: TGTGCCAGCAGCCCCAGCAAGTGGGGGAGGCGATACTATGGCTACACCTTC
CDR3: CASSPSKWGRRYYGYTF

V: TRBV7-2
size: -
J: TRBJ2-5
D: TRBD2
DNA: TGTGCCAGCAGTTTATCCTCTAGCGGGATCCAAGAGACCCAGTACTTC
CDR3: CASSLSSSGIQETQYF

V: TRBV6-1
size: -
J: TRBJ2-2
D: -
DNA: TGTGCCAGCAGTGACCGGTACACCGGGGAGCTGTTTTTT
CDR3: CASSDRYTGELFF

V: TRBV29-1
size: -
J: TRBJ2-7
D: -
DNA: TGCAGCGCTGTAACAGGGCGAGAGCAGTACTTC
CDR3: CSAVTGREQYF

V: TRBV5-4
size: -
J: TRBJ2-5
D: -
DNA: TGTGCCAGCAGCTTGGGTGTGGCGGGAGAGACCCAGTACTTC
CDR3: CASSLGVAGETQYF

V: TRBV30
size: -
J: TRBJ1-4
D: -
DNA: TGTGCCTGGAGTTACCGACCGAGAGCGCGCGCCATAAATGAAAAACTGTTTTTT
CDR3: CAWSYRPRARAINEKLFF

V: TRBV6-1
size: -
J: TRBJ2-3
D: -
DNA: TGTGCCAGCAGTGAACAGCTAGCGTCTGGGGTCAATACGCAGTATTTT
CDR3: CASSEQLASGVNTQYF

V: TRBV27
size: -
J: TRBJ2-1
D: TRBD2
DNA: TGTGCCAGCAGCCGCCTTGGGACTAGCGGGAACAGTGAGCAGTTCTTC
CDR3: CASSRLGTSGNSEQFF

V: TRBV28
size: few
J: TRBJ1-5
D: -
DNA: TGTGCCAGCAGTTTGGCAGGGGGCAATCAGCCCCAGCATTTT
CDR3: CASSLAGGNQPQHF

V: TRBV5-1
size: -
J: TRBJ1-1
D: -
DNA: TGCGCCAGCAGCTCGTCCGGGAACACTGAAGCTTTCTTT
CDR3: CASSSSGNTEAFF

V: TRBV4-2
size: -
J: TRBJ2-2
D: -
DNA: TGTGCCAGCAGCCAAGCGGGTACCGGGGAGCTGTTTTTT
CDR3: CASSQAGTGELFF

V: TRBV30
size: once
J: TRBJ2-1
D: -
DNA: TGTGCCTGGAAAACCTACCAGGGAAATGAGCAGTTCTTC
CDR3: CAWKTYQGNEQFF